Here is one T cell receptor beta chain with its context. Its antigen is undetermined. The data belong to a study of early stage breast cancer tumors. For the study at large: Most of the 16 invasive tumors were ER+, PR+ and HER2-. Points from the study as a whole: Tumors had 2 to 3-fold higher T cell density than normal breast. Chain pairing and CD4, CD8 or FOXP3 expression were not captured. Tumor and normal breast were distinguished via blood comparison in about 90% of the 16 patients.

The CDR3 has 15 amino acids. The V gene end was trimmed by 0 bases and the J gene end by 6 bases; junction bases not matched to a gene: 6. The germline V gene encodes CDR1 PRHDT and CDR2 FYEKMQ (reference sequence). The repertoire was sequenced with immunoSEQ multiplex PCR; TCRdb's copy has only in-frame clones and lacks some. The sample holds tens of thousands of clones, approximately 78% seen once. This chain connects TRBV13 to TRBJ1-2, with TRBD1 identical over 8 bases. This clonotype was obtained from a person in their forties with breast cancer. The sample consisted of blood. CDR3 loop: CASSLGQGAKDGYTF. CDR3 coding DNA: TGTGCCAGCAGCTTAGGTCAGGGGGCAAAGGATGGCTACACCTTC.